These T cell receptor beta chains were read from a single sample in a study of shared clonotypes between healthy human individuals. The table came from immunoSEQ multiplex PCR; TCRdb's copy has only in-frame clones and leaves some out. The sample has about 690,000 clones, less than 95% seen once. The sequencing sample was made of memory CD8+ T cells from PBMCs. The receptors here all came from a man aged 18 to 29 in good health. Some clones in this sample may be carry-over from other donors' samples. Both conserved end residues are trimmed from each CDR3. The D gene is left open where the match is weak.

TRBJ2-7	NA	TRBV5-4	ASSLEGEQY
TRBJ2-1	TRBD2	TRBV13	ASSRTGTSGRAPYNEQF
TRBJ1-2	NA	TRBV9	ASSVGLQGGYT
TRBJ2-5	TRBD1	TRBV2	ASSVAGTAETQY
TRBJ1-2	TRBD1	TRBV7-9	ASSSGRTGLLNYGYT
TRBJ2-2	TRBD2	TRBV11-2	ASSPLLAGPWGTGELF
TRBJ2-1	NA	TRBV28	ASSPFSSYNEQF
TRBJ1-1	NA	TRBV29-1	SVDWQGGEAF
TRBJ2-7	TRBD1	TRBV27	ASSGDRGAYEQY
TRBJ2-2	NA	TRBV28	ASSLRVTGELF
TRBJ2-7	NA	TRBV9	ASSPRGRGIFLY
TRBJ2-3	NA	TRBV4-3	ASSQALGSRAKTDTQY
TRBJ2-7	TRBD2	TRBV5-6	ASSLERDYLSYEQY
TRBJ1-1	NA	TRBV2	ASTGRNTEAF
TRBJ2-3	NA	TRBV7-9	ASSLGGVGTDTQY
NA	TRBD1	TRBV29-1	SVEDKGGFSYEQY
TRBJ2-2	NA	TRBV7-8	ASSPRARVENTGELF
TRBJ1-5	TRBD1	TRBV2	ASSEARYDRGNQPQH
TRBJ2-7	NA	TRBV27	ASSPFNGEQY
TRBJ2-3	NA	TRBV19	ASSIGPTGDTQY
TRBJ2-7	NA	TRBV7-9	ASSPQGHSSYEQY
TRBJ1-5	NA	TRBV21-1	AFYQPQH
TRBJ2-2	NA	TRBV7-3	ASSLDLFQTNALGTGELF
TRBJ2-7	NA	TRBV28	ASSDIQDRRPYEQY
TRBJ2-7	NA	TRBV6-5	ASNPGRSYEQY
TRBJ1-2	TRBD1	TRBV19	ASSTLQGTGRQTLYGYT
TRBJ2-1	NA	TRBV23-1	ASSQHLTARSYNEQF
TRBJ1-1	NA	TRBV9	ASSVVSNTEAF
TRBJ2-5	NA	TRBV6-4	ASSDSGRPYQETQY
TRBJ2-7	NA	TRBV7-2	ASSLVGTYEQY
TRBJ2-1	NA	TRBV28	ASSLSPARGGSGPYNEQF
TRBJ2-5	NA	TRBV19	ASSSQGEEGETQY
TRBJ2-2	TRBD1	TRBV28	ASSLGTGSTGELF
TRBJ1-2	TRBD1	TRBV27	ASSPGGQGYT
TRBJ2-3	TRBD2	TRBV6-1	ASSETSGALTDTQY
TRBJ2-1	TRBD2	TRBV29-1	SVEGLAGYNEQF
TRBJ1-1	NA	TRBV27	ASGGQGTEAF
TRBJ2-7	TRBD2	TRBV28	ASRGGGWYEQY
TRBJ2-1	TRBD2	TRBV9	ASSADWTRMANEQF
TRBJ1-5	NA	TRBV4-3	ASSWGVGQPQH
TRBJ2-7	NA	TRBV28	ASSLMDSALGEQY
TRBJ2-1	NA	TRBV28	ASSLLRGGGGDEQF
TRBJ1-1	NA	TRBV5-1	ASRQRVMGTMNTEAF
TRBJ2-2	TRBD2	TRBV5-6	ASSLGGTSGIFIGELF
TRBJ2-5	TRBD1	TRBV28	ASSFGQGEETQY
TRBJ2-2	NA	TRBV7-3	ASSRSRTRANTGELF
TRBJ2-1	NA	TRBV10-3	AISEFTRGAVFNEQF
TRBJ2-3	TRBD2	TRBV9	ASSAGTTRPDTQY